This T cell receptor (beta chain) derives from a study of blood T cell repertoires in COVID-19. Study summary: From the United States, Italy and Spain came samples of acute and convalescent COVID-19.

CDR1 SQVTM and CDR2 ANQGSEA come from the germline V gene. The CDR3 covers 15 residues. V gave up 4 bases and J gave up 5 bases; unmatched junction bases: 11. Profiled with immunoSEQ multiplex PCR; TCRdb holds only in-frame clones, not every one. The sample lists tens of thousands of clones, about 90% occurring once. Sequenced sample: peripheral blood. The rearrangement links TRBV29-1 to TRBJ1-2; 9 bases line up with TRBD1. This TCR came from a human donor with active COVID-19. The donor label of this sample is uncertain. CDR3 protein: CSVGGTGNLGYGYTF. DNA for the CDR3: TGCAGCGTTGGCGGGACAGGGAATCTTGGGTATGGCTACACCTTC.